This passage covers 20 T cell receptor beta chains from one sample sequenced in a study of post-analysis software for immune sequencing data (dated by TCRdb to about 2015). Findings and caveats that apply to the study as a whole: Significantly higher frequencies in patients than in controls were found for a few TRBV segments, including TRBV5-6, TRBV5-1 and TRBV20-1.

Preparation of the library involved PCR. TCRdb shows the sequencer as Illumina HiSeq 2500. To reduce PCR and sequencing biases, unique molecular identifiers were built into the TCR beta cDNA libraries. The public reads were run again by TCRdb, first through fastp at Q25 and then through MiXCR, and only productive beta chains were kept. CDR3 protein duplicates are merged, each entry listing the most common genes and DNA. The sample table shows around 700,000 distinct CDR3 sequences, and around 60% are seen once. Clones ranked in the top ten supply over 9% of the sample. Their antigen targets remain unknown. Sequenced material: blood. All receptors derive from a girl aged 2-10 years with multiple sclerosis.

This clonotype was recorded many times. The J gene is TRBJ2-5, the V gene TRBV7-6; possible D gene TRBD1, 6 bases. This CDR3 region has 14 residues. Trimming stripped 0 bases from V and 1 base from J, with 6 bases between. Germline assignment: CDR1 SGHVS and CDR2 FNYEAQ. The chain's CDR3 is CASSLAGAQETQYF. In DNA form, the CDR3 reads TGTGCCAGCAGCTTAGCGGGGGCCCAAGAGACCCAGTACTTC.

The gene calls are TRBV29-1 and TRBJ1-2; 9 bases match TRBD1. Germline trimming cut 6 bases from V and 12 bases from J; bases unmatched to any gene: 8. CDR1 is SQVTM, CDR2 ANQGSEA, per germline. The length of the CDR3 is 11 residues. The CDR3 here is CSVSGQGYNTF. In nucleotides, the CDR3 is TGCAGCGTGTCGGGACAGGGTTACAACACCTTC.

V gene TRBV6-6 combines with J gene TRBJ2-5; D gene unclear. TRBJ2-7 matches the DNA end more closely, so the J call is doubtful. The CDR3 runs 11 residues. Germline V gene lookup returns CDR1 MNHNY and CDR2 SVGAGI (reference sequence). The DNA for the CDR3 is TGTGCCAGCAGTTACGTCAACGAGCAGTACTTC. Protein sequence: CASSYVNEQYF.

The chain has TRBV7-9 and TRBJ2-3, with a tentative D call TRBD2 (5 bases). Per germline, CDR1 SEHNR and CDR2 FQNEAQ (reference sequence). V lost 3 bases and J lost 0, with 13 bases in between. The CDR3 covers 16 residues. CDR3 in DNA: TGTGCCAGCAGCTTCCAACTCAGCGGAAGCACAGATACGCAGTATTTT. This encodes CASSFQLSGSTDTQYF.

For this clonotype: One end of the junction fails to match germline, which may point to a read error. The CDR3 region is CASSQDSSGGNEQFF. The CDR3 coding sequence is TGCGCTAGCAGCCAAGATTCTAGCGGGGGAAATGAGCAGTTCTTC. The chain carries TRBV4-3 and TRBJ2-1, with 10 bases that match TRBD2. The germline gives CDR1 LGHNA, CDR2 YSLEER. There are 15 residues in the CDR3.

The V gene is TRBV3-1, the J gene TRBJ2-1; 8 positions match TRBD2. CDR1 and CDR2 from the germline V gene are LGHDT and YNNKEL (reference sequence). The CDR3 is 17 residues long. V lost 4 bases and J lost 6; bases outside the gene matches: 14. The DNA of the CDR3 is TGTGCCAGCAGCCCGAACCTGGGCGGGACTAGGGGCAATGAGCAGTTCTTC. It codes for CASSPNLGGTRGNEQFF.

As concerns this clonotype: A junction boundary mismatches the germline segment, possibly from a read error. This chain connects TRBV7-9 to TRBJ1-2; D is unclear. The CDR3 has 16 residues. CDR1 SEHNR and CDR2 FQNEAQ come from the germline V gene (reference sequence). This CDR3 is CAGSLVRLSANYGYTF. CDR3 bases: TGTGCCGGCAGCTTAGTGCGCCTCTCGGCGAACTATGGCTACACCTTC.

This clonotype was seen more than once but under ten times. V is TRBV7-9 and J is TRBJ2-1; D is undetermined. Trimming left V 10 bases short and J 4 bases short, with 8 bases between. Germline V gene data show CDR1 as SEHNR and CDR2 as FQNEAQ (reference sequence). This CDR3 has 11 amino acids. The CDR3 DNA follows: TGTGCCACCGTACAGTACAATGAGCAGTTCTTC. Its translation is CATVQYNEQFF.

The chain uses TRBV11-2 and TRBJ2-7; 9 bases fit TRBD2. Germline-derived CDR1 and CDR2 are SGHAT and FQNNGV. V lost 1 base and J lost 3; bases outside the gene matches: 7. CDR3 length equals 16 residues. CDR3 protein: CASSLGGGRALYEQYF. CDR3 sequence (DNA): TGTGCCAGCAGCTTAGGGGGCGGGAGGGCCCTCTACGAGCAGTACTTC.

A few counts support this clonotype. CDR3 region: CSAVGTGDHNEQFF. CDR3 bases: TGCAGCGCCGTAGGGACAGGGGACCACAATGAGCAGTTCTTC. This chain uses TRBV29-1 with TRBJ2-1; the match to TRBD1 covers 10 bases. The CDR3 runs to 14 residues. V lost 7 bases, J lost 5 bases, and 8 bases stayed unmatched. From germline, CDR1 is SQVTM and CDR2 ANQGSEA.

The genes are TRBV15 and TRBJ1-2, with D possibly matching TRBD1 (6 bases). The CDR3 is made up of 17 amino acids. Trimming shortened V by 3 bases and J by 8 bases, and 25 bases separated the two germline ends. Germline lookup yields CDR1 LNHNV and CDR2 YYDKDF (reference sequence). For the CDR3, the DNA is TGTGCCACCAGCAGTGTATATCAGGACAGTGATATTAGGGGCTACACCTTC. This codes for CATSSVYQDSDIRGYTF.

The chain employs TRBV5-1 and TRBJ2-1; D might be TRBD1 (6 bases). The V and J ends lost 2 bases and 4 bases respectively, with 13 bases between them. Germline CDR1 is SGHRS and CDR2 is YFSETQ. The CDR3 consists of 15 residues. Here the CDR3 DNA reads TGCGCCAGCAGCTTCTCAGGGGTAGGATACAATGAGCAGTTCTTC. It translates to CASSFSGVGYNEQFF.

In its sample, this clonotype was seen a few times. V usage is TRBV5-1 and J usage is TRBJ2-1, with D unresolved. V was pared by 2 bases and J by 1 base, with 4 bases between. The CDR3 is 13 amino acids. Germline CDR1 is SGHRS and CDR2 is YFSETQ. The CDR3 here is CASSLQSYNEQFF. The CDR3, as DNA: TGCGCCAGCAGCTTACAATCCTACAATGAGCAGTTCTTC.

This chain connects TRBV7-2 to TRBJ1-2; weak D call: TRBD1 (6 bases). V dropped 1 base and J dropped 7 bases, with 16 bases sitting between them. CDR3 length: 15 residues. Germline CDR1 reads SGHTA; CDR2 reads FQGNSA. This CDR3 is CASSLEGFATGGYTF. The DNA for the CDR3 is TGTGCCAGCAGCTTAGAAGGTTTCGCGACAGGTGGCTACACCTTC.

This clonotype was observed a handful of times. This CDR3 is CASSLRGLPTDTQYF. CDR3 bases: TGTGCCAGCAGCCTACGCGGGCTACCCACAGATACGCAGTATTTT. The chain uses TRBV7-9 and TRBJ2-3; possibly TRBD2 for D (5 bases). Looked up from germline, CDR1 is SEHNR and CDR2 is FQNEAQ (reference sequence). The CDR3 covers 15 residues. V was cut by 5 bases and J by 2 bases, with 14 bases left in between. Complete variable domain (other parts from reference TRBV7-9 and TRBJ2-3): DTGVSQNPRHKITKRGQNVTFRCDPISEHNRLYWYRQTLGQGPEFLTYFQNEAQLEKSRLLSDRFSAERPKGSFSTLEIQRTEQGDSAMYLCASSLRGLPTDTQYFGPGTRLTVL.

The genes are TRBV12-3 or TRBV12-4 and TRBJ1-5, with D unresolved. V was cut by 8 bases and J by 0 bases, with 14 bases left in between. The CDR3 contains 15 residues. The CDR3 region has the DNA TGTGCCAGCTCAACGACGGAAGATAGCAATCAGCCCCAGCATTTT. It yields the protein CASSTTEDSNQPQHF.

The gene calls are TRBV12-3 or TRBV12-4 and TRBJ2-2; 10 bases line up with TRBD2. Trimming took 6 bases from V and 3 from J; bases not matched to a gene: 7. The CDR3 is made up of 16 amino acids. The CDR3 coding sequence is TGTGCCAGCAGAGAGACCGGGACTAGCGACACCGGGGAGCTGTTTTTT. Translated: CASRETGTSDTGELFF.

This clonotype was counted between two and nine times. The chain couples TRBV12-3 or TRBV12-4 to TRBJ2-3; D is perhaps TRBD2 (6 bases). The CDR3 has 13 amino acids. Trimming took off 6 bases at V and 5 bases at J, with 12 bases between the two ends. CDR3 in DNA: TGTGCCAGCAGCCCTCGGGGAGGAGATACGCAGTATTTT. Translated: CASSPRGGDTQYF.

This clonotype is a singleton in its sample. CDR3 DNA sequence: TGCAGTGCTAGAGATGCTAGGACAGGGACCGTAGATACGCAGTATTTT. This codes for CSARDARTGTVDTQYF. The V and J genes are TRBV20-1 and TRBJ2-3; 8 bases are a match to TRBD1. CDR3 size: 16 residues. The ends lost 0 bases at V and 5 bases at J; junction bases unmatched: 10. Germline values: CDR1 DFQATT, CDR2 SNEGSKA (reference sequence).

The DNA of the CDR3 is TGCAGTGCTAGAGATCAACGGGGGGCCACGGCAAATAATGAAAAACTGTTTTTT. Translated: CSARDQRGATANNEKLFF. The V call is TRBV20-1, the J call TRBJ1-4, with D perhaps TRBD1 (6 bases). The germline CDR1 and CDR2 sequences are DFQATT and SNEGSKA (reference sequence). There are 18 residues in the CDR3. With 0 bases removed from V and 4 bases from J, the gap between germline ends came to 21 bases.